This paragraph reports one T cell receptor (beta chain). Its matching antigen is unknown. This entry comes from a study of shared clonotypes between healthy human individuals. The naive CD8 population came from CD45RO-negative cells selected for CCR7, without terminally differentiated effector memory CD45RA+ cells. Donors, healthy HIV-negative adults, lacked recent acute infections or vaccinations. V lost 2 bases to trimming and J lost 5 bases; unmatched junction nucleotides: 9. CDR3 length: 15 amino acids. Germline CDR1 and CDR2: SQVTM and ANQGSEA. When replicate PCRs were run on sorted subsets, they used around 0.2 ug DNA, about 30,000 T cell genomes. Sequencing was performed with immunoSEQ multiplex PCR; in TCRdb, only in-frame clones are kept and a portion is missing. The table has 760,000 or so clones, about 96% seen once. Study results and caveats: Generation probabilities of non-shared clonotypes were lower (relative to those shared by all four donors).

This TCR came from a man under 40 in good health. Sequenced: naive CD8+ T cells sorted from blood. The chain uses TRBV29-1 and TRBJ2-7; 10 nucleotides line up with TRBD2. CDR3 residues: CSVEISTSGADEQYF. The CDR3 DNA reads TGCAGCGTTGAAATTTCCACTAGCGGGGCCGACGAGCAGTACTTC.